The T cell receptor beta chain described here comes from a study of T cells in Graves' hyperthyroidism and ophthalmopathy. The hyperthyroidism was newly diagnosed and had lasted under 2 months; the patients were aged 18 to 65. There were TCR beta CDR3 regions amplified from RNA transcripts. The HTBI set primed first-round TCR CDR3 RT-PCR. TCRdb reprocessed the multiplex PCR reads via MiXCR and lists one record per CDR3 protein. The sample has 650,000 to 700,000 distinct CDR3 sequences, around 16% seen once. Germline-derived CDR1 and CDR2 are MDHEN and SYDVKM. CDR3 length: 15 residues. The V end was cut by 5 bases, the J end by 2 bases, with 10 bases between. This clonotype was counted between two and nine times.

V and J are TRBV28 and TRBJ2-6; TRBD1 might be the D (6 bases). The sample was blood. This TCR was recovered from a man aged 50 or older with Graves' hyperthyroidism. This CDR3 reads CASSRGQAGANVLTF. In nucleotides, the CDR3 is TGTGCCAGCAGTCGGGGACAAGCTGGGGCCAACGTCCTGACTTTC.